This TCR beta chain was sequenced for a study of CD8+CD57+ T cells in acquired aplastic anemia (dated by TCRdb to the late 2010s). Background for the entire study: DNA extracted from sorted CD4+ and CD8+ cells had a mean of about 3 ug, with a range of roughly 0.17 to 30 ug. CD8+CD57+ expansion was defined as a frequency above the mean frequency observed in healthy subjects.

This clonotype was seen at least ten times. It lacks a known antigen. Base qualities are not at hand, and no much larger clone is one base apart. Profiling of TCR beta VDJ combinations and CDR3 sequences used genomic DNA as the template. An Illumina HiSeq 2000 was the platform used for TCR repertoire sequencing. Regarding the original processing steps: TRBV/TRBJ rearrangement plots, CDR3 size and DJ length profiles, and Simpson's diversity index were used to assess repertoires. The immunodominant clone was defined as the most abundant DNA sequence in deep sequencing data. CDR3 amino acid sequences were screened for sharing across subjects and compared with published repertoires and the VDJdb database. In TCRdb, the public reads were trimmed at Q25 with fastp and aligned with MiXCR, with productive beta chains retained. Rows are combined by CDR3 protein, so each entry shows the most common genes and DNA. The V and J calls shown here were made by TCRdb, not taken from the authors' results. This sample holds about 250,000 distinct CDR3 sequences; more than 40% were observed only once. The ten largest clonotypes hold 7.8% of the sample.

Expansion of CD8+CD57+ cells had been shown by flow cytometry in the patients chosen for sequencing. Every patient had a diagnosis of severe acquired aplastic anemia based on International Study of Aplastic Anemia and Agranulocytosis and Camitta criteria. Patients had received no therapy at the time of blood sampling. The study deep-sequenced TCR repertoires of sorted CD4+ and CD8+ blood T cells from severe aplastic anemia patients and healthy subjects. Patients were enrolled in the USA under clinicaltrials.gov protocols 00001620, 01623167, 00001397, 00071045, 00081523 and 00961064. Ficoll-Paque density gradient centrifugation was used to isolate peripheral blood mononuclear cells. Before DNA extraction, CD4+ and CD8+ T cells were sorted by FACS or by magnetic beads. The germline V and J ends show losses of 0 bases and 5 bases respectively, and no gene match explains 2 bases of the junction. CDR1 and CDR2 are drawn from the germline V gene: MNHEY, SVGAGI. The CDR3 has 14 amino acids, counting the end cysteine and phenylalanine. Just the 42-base CDR3 DNA is kept, in frame starting at base 1.

Overall study outcomes, separate from this receptor: No significant difference in CD8+ Simpson's diversity was found between patients and healthy controls (P=0.060). Over 25 CD8+ CDR3 sequences were found in both patients and controls but appeared to be highly expressed in patients and within the immunodominant clones of the patients.

The chain is made from TRBV6-5 and TRBJ1-1, with 8 middle bases fitting TRBD1. The sequence was collected from a human donor with aplastic anemia. Sequencing was performed on sorted CD4+, CD8+, or CD8+CD57+ T cells (not recorded which) from PBMCs. The nucleotide sequence reads as follows: TGTGCCAGCAGTTACTCGACAGGGGCTACTGAAGCTTTCTTT. It translates to CASSYSTGATEAFF.